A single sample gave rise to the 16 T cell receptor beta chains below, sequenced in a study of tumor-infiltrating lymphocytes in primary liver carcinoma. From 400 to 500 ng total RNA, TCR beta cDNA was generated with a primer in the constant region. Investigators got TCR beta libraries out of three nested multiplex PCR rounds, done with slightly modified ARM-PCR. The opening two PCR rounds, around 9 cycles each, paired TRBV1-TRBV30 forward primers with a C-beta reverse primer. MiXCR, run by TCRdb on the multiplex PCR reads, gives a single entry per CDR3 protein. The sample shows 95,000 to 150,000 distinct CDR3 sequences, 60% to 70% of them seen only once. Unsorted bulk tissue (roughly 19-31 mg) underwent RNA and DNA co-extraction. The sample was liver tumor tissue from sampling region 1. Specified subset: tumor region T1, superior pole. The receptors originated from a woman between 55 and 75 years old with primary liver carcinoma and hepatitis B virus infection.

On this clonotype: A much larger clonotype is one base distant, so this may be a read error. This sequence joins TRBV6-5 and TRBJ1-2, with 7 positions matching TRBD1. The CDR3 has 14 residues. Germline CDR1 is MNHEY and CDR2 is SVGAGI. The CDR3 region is CASGYRDRAYGYTF. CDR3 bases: TGTGCCAGCGGTTACCGCGACAGGGCGTATGGCTACACCTTC.

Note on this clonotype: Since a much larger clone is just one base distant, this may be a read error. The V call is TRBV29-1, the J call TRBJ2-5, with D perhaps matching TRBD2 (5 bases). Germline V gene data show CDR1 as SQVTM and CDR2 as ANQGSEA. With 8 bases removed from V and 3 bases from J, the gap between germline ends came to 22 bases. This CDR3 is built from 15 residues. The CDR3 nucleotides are TGCAGCCTTCCTGGACCAGCGGATGATAAAGAGACCCAGTACTTC. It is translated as CSLPGPADDKETQYF.

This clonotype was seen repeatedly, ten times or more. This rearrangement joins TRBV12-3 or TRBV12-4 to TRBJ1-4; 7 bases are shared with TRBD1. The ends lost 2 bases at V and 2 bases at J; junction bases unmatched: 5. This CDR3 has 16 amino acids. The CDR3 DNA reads TGTGCCAGCAGTTTAAGGCGGGGACAGACTAATGAAAAACTGTTTTTT. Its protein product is CASSLRRGQTNEKLFF.

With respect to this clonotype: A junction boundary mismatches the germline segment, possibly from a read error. CDR3 bases: TGTGCCAGCAGTTACGATTGTGGGTCGGAAGCCAAGAACATTCAGTACTTC. Translation: CASSYDCGSEAKNIQYF. The gene calls are TRBV6-6 and TRBJ2-4; D remains ambiguous. Per the germline V gene, CDR1 is MNHNY and CDR2 is SVGAGI (reference sequence). This CDR3 region has 17 residues.

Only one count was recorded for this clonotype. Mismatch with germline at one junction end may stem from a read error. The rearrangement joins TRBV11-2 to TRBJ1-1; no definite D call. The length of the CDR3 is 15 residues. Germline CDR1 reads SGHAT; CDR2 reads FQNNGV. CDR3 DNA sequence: TGTGCCAGCAGCTTAGGTCCGTCGGTGAAAACTGAAGCTTTCTTT. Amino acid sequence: CASSLGPSVKTEAFF.

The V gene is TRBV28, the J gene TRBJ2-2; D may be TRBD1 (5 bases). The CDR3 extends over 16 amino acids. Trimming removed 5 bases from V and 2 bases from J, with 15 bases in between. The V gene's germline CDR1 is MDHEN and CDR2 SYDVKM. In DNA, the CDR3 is TGTGCCAGCAGTGTAGGGGCGGACACTAACACCGGGGAGCTGTTTTTT. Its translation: CASSVGADTNTGELFF.

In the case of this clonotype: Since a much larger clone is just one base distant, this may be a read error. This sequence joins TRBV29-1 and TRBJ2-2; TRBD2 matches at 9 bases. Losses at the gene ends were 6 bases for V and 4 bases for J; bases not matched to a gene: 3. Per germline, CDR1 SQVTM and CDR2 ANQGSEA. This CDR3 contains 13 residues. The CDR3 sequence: CSVGTSTTGELFF. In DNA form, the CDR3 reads TGCAGCGTAGGGACTAGCACCACCGGGGAGCTGTTTTTT.

CDR3 region: CASSPSRDYLLQGTGELFF. The CDR3 DNA sequence: TGTGCCAGCAGCCCGTCCCGGGACTACCTTCTACAGGGGACCGGGGAGCTGTTTTTT. The chain uses TRBV7-8 and TRBJ2-2; tentatively, D is TRBD1 or TRBD2 (7 bases each). Germline lookup yields CDR1 SGHVS and CDR2 FQNEAQ. V dropped 5 bases and J dropped 5 bases, with 27 bases sitting between them. The CDR3 length is 19 residues.

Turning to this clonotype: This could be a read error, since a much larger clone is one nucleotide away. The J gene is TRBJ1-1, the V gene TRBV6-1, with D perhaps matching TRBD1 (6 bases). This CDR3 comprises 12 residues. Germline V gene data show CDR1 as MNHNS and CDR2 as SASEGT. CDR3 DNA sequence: TGTGCCAGCGGTGAAGGGGGGACGTTCGCCTTCTTT. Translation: CASGEGGTFAFF.

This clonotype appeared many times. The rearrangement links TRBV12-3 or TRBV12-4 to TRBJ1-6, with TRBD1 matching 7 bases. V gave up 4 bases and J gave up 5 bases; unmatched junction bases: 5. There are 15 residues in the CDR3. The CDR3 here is CASSSYRGDNSPLHF. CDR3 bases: TGTGCCAGCAGTTCCTACAGGGGTGATAATTCACCCCTCCACTTT.

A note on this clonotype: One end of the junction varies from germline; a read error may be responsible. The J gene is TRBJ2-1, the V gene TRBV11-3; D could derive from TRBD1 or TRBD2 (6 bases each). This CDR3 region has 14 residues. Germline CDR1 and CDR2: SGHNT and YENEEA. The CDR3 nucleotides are TGTGCCAACAGCTTAGGGGGGCCATACAATGAGCAGTCCTTC. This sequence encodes CANSLGGPYNEQSF.

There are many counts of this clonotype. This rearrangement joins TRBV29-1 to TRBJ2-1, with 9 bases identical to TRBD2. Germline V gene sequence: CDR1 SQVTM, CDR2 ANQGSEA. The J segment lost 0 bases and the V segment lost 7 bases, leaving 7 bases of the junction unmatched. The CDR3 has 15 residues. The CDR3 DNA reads TGCAGCGCTAGCGGGACGCCTAGCTCCTACAATGAGCAGTTCTTC. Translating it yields CSASGTPSSYNEQFF.

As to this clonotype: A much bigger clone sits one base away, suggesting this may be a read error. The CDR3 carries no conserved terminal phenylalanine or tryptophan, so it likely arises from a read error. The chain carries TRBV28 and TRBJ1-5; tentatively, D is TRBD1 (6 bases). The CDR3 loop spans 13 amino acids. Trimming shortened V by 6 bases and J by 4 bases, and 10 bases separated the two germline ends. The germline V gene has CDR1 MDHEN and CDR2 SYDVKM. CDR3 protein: CASRTGFNQPQHS. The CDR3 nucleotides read TGTGCCAGCAGAACAGGGTTTAATCAGCCCCAGCATTCT.

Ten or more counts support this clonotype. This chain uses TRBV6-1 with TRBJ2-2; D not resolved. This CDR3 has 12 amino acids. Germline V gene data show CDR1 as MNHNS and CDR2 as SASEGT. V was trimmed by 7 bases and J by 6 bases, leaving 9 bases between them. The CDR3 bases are TGTGCCAGCACCCTCGGGTCCGGGGAGCTGTTTTTT. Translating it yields CASTLGSGELFF.

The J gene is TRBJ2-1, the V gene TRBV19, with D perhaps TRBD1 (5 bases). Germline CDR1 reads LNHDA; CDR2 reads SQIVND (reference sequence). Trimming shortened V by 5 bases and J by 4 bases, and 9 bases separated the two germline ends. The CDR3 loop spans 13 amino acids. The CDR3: CASSRREYNEQFF. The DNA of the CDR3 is TGTGCCAGTAGTCGCAGGGAATACAATGAGCAGTTCTTC.

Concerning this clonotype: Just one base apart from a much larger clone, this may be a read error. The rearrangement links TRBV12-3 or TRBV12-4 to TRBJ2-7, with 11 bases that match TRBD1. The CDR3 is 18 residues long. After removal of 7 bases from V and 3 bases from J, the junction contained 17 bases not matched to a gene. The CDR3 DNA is TGTGCCAGCACCTATTCCCCATCCTGGACAGGGGGCCGCTACGAGCAGTACTTC. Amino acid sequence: CASTYSPSWTGGRYEQYF.